The next 28 T cell receptor delta chains were all read from a single sample in a study of gamma-delta T cells after stem cell transplantation (dated by TCRdb to the mid-2010s). The library was generated by RT-PCR. The instrument given in TCRdb is Illumina MiSeq. TCRdb processed the public reads again with the CATT caller, after which rows with matching DNA were combined. Across this sample there are under 2,500 delta-chain clones, with 3% seen only once. The ten top clones hold around 52% of the sample. Material for sequencing was gamma-delta T cells. Source of these receptors: a human donor. It is not recorded whose cells these are; they may come from a transplant donor.

Note on this clone: Translating this DNA gives a protein that differs at residue 5 from the TCRdb one, which belongs to a much larger clone; a read error is likely, and the protein shown is this translation. This chain links TRDV2 with TRDJ1, with 11 bases fitting TRDD3. Germline CDR1 and CDR2: GEAIGNYY and EKD. The CDR3 covers 15 residues. Losses at the gene ends were 2 bases for V and 4 bases for J; bases not matched to a gene: 5. In nucleotides, the CDR3 is TGTGCCTGTGACAGTGGGTGGGGGATACGCGATAAACTCATCTTT. Encoded protein: CACDSGWGIRDKLIF.

This clone was observed a few times. It may be a read error: a sequence one base away is much more abundant. The same CDR3 is also encoded by other DNA sequences in this sample. This sequence joins TRDV2 and TRDJ1; maybe TRDD3 (6 bases). The CDR3 is 15 amino acids. The V and J ends lost 2 bases and 0 bases respectively, with 12 bases between them. CDR1 is GEAIGNYY, CDR2 EKD, per germline. CDR3 sequence reads: CACDILGPYTDKLIF. DNA for the CDR3: TGTGCCTGTGACATACTGGGTCCTTACACCGATAAACTCATCTTT.

This clone was seen a handful of times. A far larger clone lies a single base away; this is likely a read error. V usage is TRDV2 and J usage is TRDJ1; D might be TRDD3 (6 bases). Germline CDR1 and CDR2: GEAIGNYY and EKD. CDR3 length equals 17 residues. Trimming took 0 bases from V and 4 from J, leaving 20 bases between them. For the CDR3, the DNA is TGTGCCTGTGACACCGTCGAGGGATATAAAGGCATCGATAAACTCATCTTT. Amino acids: CACDTVEGYKGIDKLIF.

By share of the sample, this clone is medium-sized. This rearrangement joins TRAV29/DV5 to TRDJ1; 9 nucleotides agree with TRDD3. The V segment lost 0 bases and the J segment 0 bases; nucleotides outside the gene matches: 27. In germline, CDR1 is NSMFDY, CDR2 ISSIKDK. The CDR3 has 23 residues. This chain's CDR3 is CAASVASYPLGDGGFFNTDKLIF. The CDR3, as DNA: TGTGCAGCAAGCGTGGCTTCCTATCCCCTGGGGGATGGCGGTTTCTTTAACACCGATAAACTCATCTTT. The full variable domain, its missing parts supplied by reference TRAV29/DV5 and TRDJ1, is DQQVKQNSPSLSVQEGRISILNCDYTNSMFDYFLWYKKYPAEGPTFLISISSIKDKNEDGRFTVFLNKSAKHLSLHIVPSQPGDSAVYFCAASVASYPLGDGGFFNTDKLIFGKGTRVTVEP.

This clone is judged medium-sized. This rearrangement joins TRDV2 to TRDJ1; the match to TRDD3 covers 7 bases. From germline, CDR1 is GEAIGNYY and CDR2 EKD. Unmatched junction bases numbered 15, after V lost 3 bases and J lost 3 bases. This CDR3 is built from 17 residues. This chain's CDR3 is CACDPLRVRGDPDKLIF. The CDR3 DNA is TGTGCCTGTGACCCCCTCCGTGTTCGGGGGGATCCCGATAAACTCATCTTT.

The table lists this clone with a few counts. It may be a read error: a sequence one base away is much more abundant. This specimen includes other DNA sequences encoding the same CDR3. This chain connects TRDV2 to TRDJ1; D remains unclear. Trimming left V 0 bases short and J 0 bases short, with 16 bases between. Germline-derived CDR1 and CDR2 are GEAIGNYY and EKD. This CDR3 has 17 residues. The CDR3 sequence: CACDTVGRRGNTDKLIF. The DNA of the CDR3 is TGTGCCTGTGACACCGTGGGAAGAAGGGGTAACACCGATAAACTCATCTTT.

This clone is categorized as medium-sized (0.01 to 0.1%). The V and J genes are TRDV1 and TRDJ1; 8 nucleotides line up with TRDD3. Looked up from germline, CDR1 is TSWWSYY and CDR2 is QGS. This CDR3 has 19 residues. J was trimmed by 0 bases and V by 4 bases; bases with no gene match: 16. CDR3 residues: CALGVTGTDWGLNTDKLIF. CDR3 DNA sequence: TGTGCTCTTGGGGTCACGGGCACAGACTGGGGGCTAAACACCGATAAACTCATCTTT.

In regard to this clone: With a much larger clone just one base away, this may be a read error. Distinct nucleotide sequences in the sample also encode this CDR3. The chain has TRDV2 and TRDJ3, with 9 nucleotides matching TRDD3. Germline V CDR1 and CDR2: GEAIGNYY, EKD. The CDR3 contains 16 residues. CDR3 sequence: CACDWGSSWDTRQMFF. The CDR3, as DNA: TGCGCCTGTGACTGGGGGAGCTCCTGGGACACCCGACAGATGTTTTTC.

Comment on this clone: This may be a read error, as it is one base from a much larger clone. The chain joins TRDV2 to TRDJ2; 13 positions match TRDD3. The CDR3 covers 17 residues. CDR1 and CDR2 (germline): GEAIGNYY, EKD. CDR3 region: CACGTLTGGYGAAQLFF. The CDR3 DNA sequence: TGTGCCTGTGGCACCCTCACTGGGGGATACGGGGCAGCACAACTCTTCTTT.

In its sample, this clone ranks as hyperexpanded. Other DNA sequences within the sample encode an identical CDR3. The V and J genes are TRDV2 and TRDJ3, with 7 positions matching TRDD3. The CDR3 contains 25 residues. Per germline, CDR1 GEAIGNYY and CDR2 EKD. With V trimmed by 0 bases and J by 1 base, 26 bases remained unmatched. DNA for the CDR3: TGTGCCTGTGACACCGTGAGTGGATGGGGGACCCCGCTTCGTTTATCGTCCTGGGACACCCGACAGATGTTTTTC. Protein product: CACDTVSGWGTPLRLSSWDTRQMFF.

This clone has a handful of counts. The rearrangement links TRDV1 to TRDJ1, with D possibly TRDD3 on 6 matching bases. Trimming shortened V by 0 bases and J by 3 bases, and 26 bases separated the two germline ends. CDR1 TSWWSYY and CDR2 QGS come from the germline V gene. This CDR3 has 20 residues. The CDR3 DNA follows: TGTGCTCTTGGGGAACTGCGGACCCTTTTTTTGGCTGGGGTCTCCGATAAACTCATCTTT. Translated, it gives CALGELRTLFLAGVSDKLIF.

The chain carries TRDV1 and TRDJ1; TRDD3 aligns across 9 bases. V was clipped by 9 bases and J by 0 bases; unmatched bases: 20. The germline V gene has CDR1 TSWWSYY and CDR2 QGS. There are 19 residues in the CDR3. The CDR3 nucleotides are TGTGCTCTGAGCCAGCCGTACCCCTCTGGGGGATGTTACACCGATAAACTCATCTTT. This encodes CALSQPYPSGGCYTDKLIF.

This clone was seen more than once but under ten times. Since a much larger clone is just one base distant, this may be a read error. This chain links TRDV2 with TRDJ1, with 8 bases fitting TRDD3. The CDR3 sequence is 20 residues long. Germline CDR1 is GEAIGNYY and CDR2 is EKD. The V and J ends lost 0 bases and 0 bases, in that order; junction bases with no gene match: 17. The DNA for the CDR3 is TGTGCCTGTGACACCCTTCTTACGGTACTGGGGGCTTCTAACACCGATAAACTCATCTTT. Its translation is CACDTLLTVLGASNTDKLIF.

This clone is labeled as medium-sized. The chain is built from TRDV2 and TRDJ1, with 11 bases matching TRDD3. This CDR3 region has 16 residues. After removal of 4 bases from V and 3 bases from J, the junction contained 9 bases not matched to a gene. Germline CDR1 GEAIGNYY, CDR2 EKD. The CDR3 DNA follows: TGTGCCTGTGAGCGACTGGGGGATATCCCTCCCGATAAACTCATCTTT. The encoded protein is CACERLGDIPPDKLIF.

A note on this clone: Translating this DNA gives a protein that differs at residue 9 from the TCRdb one, which belongs to a much larger clone; a read error is likely, and the protein shown is this translation. This rearrangement joins TRDV2 to TRDJ1; D might be TRDD3 (6 bases). The V gene lost 0 bases and the J gene lost 3 bases, with 22 bases spanning the gap. There are 18 residues in the CDR3. Germline lookup yields CDR1 GEAIGNYY and CDR2 EKD. The CDR3 DNA is TGTGCCTGTGACACCGTCAGCCGGAGGATACCGGTCTCCGATAAACTCATCTTT. This encodes CACDTVSRRIPVSDKLIF.

Worth noting for this clone: A read error likely explains this, since a far larger clone differs by one base. V is TRDV3 and J is TRDJ1; D is uncertain. CDR3 size: 15 residues. Per germline, CDR1 TVYSNPD and CDR2 GDNSRS (reference sequence). The CDR3 DNA follows: TGTGCCTTTGAGACCCCTATATCCCACGCCGATAAACCCATCTTT. Translation: CAFETPISHADKPIF.

About this clone: With a far larger clone one base away, a read error is the likely cause. This chain uses TRDV1 with TRDJ1, with no clear D. CDR1 is TSWWSYY and CDR2 is QGS in the germline V gene. The CDR3 runs 17 residues. Trimming stripped 0 bases from V and 0 bases from J, with 14 bases between. The CDR3 coding sequence is TGTGCTCTTGGGGAACTAGAGCTGAGGATGTACACCGATAAACTCATCTTT. Translation gives CALGELELRMYTDKLIF.

This clone was seen a handful of times. The chain uses TRDV2 and TRDJ1; the D gene is possibly TRDD3 (5 bases). The V and J ends lost 1 base and 3 bases respectively, with 17 bases between them. The CDR3 covers 16 residues. Germline V gene sequence: CDR1 GEAIGNYY, CDR2 EKD. The CDR3: CACDTPWESQADKLIF. CDR3 DNA sequence: TGTGCCTGTGACACTCCCTGGGAAAGTCAAGCCGATAAACTCATCTTT.

This clone was found a few times. Compared with germline, one end of the junction differs, possibly owing to a read error. The chain combines TRDV2 with TRDJ3, with 13 bases that match TRDD3. From germline, CDR1 is GEAIGNYY and CDR2 EKD. The CDR3 contains 20 residues. The CDR3 loop reads CACDSTGGYALAWDARQMFF. The CDR3, as DNA: TGTGCCTGTGACTCCACTGGGGGATACGCATTAGCCTGGGACGCCCGACAGATGTTTTTC.

This clone is deemed medium-sized. V usage is TRDV2 and J usage is TRDJ1; 10 nucleotides agree with TRDD3. The V gene end was trimmed by 6 bases and the J gene end by 3 bases; junction bases not matched to a gene: 15. There are 17 residues in the CDR3. CDR1 GEAIGNYY and CDR2 EKD come from the germline V gene. The chain's CDR3 is CACLPLGDQVRADKLIF. The CDR3 region has the DNA TGTGCCTGTCTTCCACTGGGGGATCAGGTCAGGGCCGATAAACTCATCTTT.

By sample fraction, this clone is medium-sized (0.01 to 0.1%). The chain couples TRDV2 to TRDJ1; 11 bases are shared with TRDD3. Germline assignment: CDR1 GEAIGNYY and CDR2 EKD. V shed 4 bases, J shed 0 bases, and the junction held 6 bases outside the gene matches. This CDR3 spans 16 amino acids. The DNA of the CDR3 is TGTGCCTGTGAAAAACTGGGGGATAAGTACACCGATAAACTCATCTTT. This codes for CACEKLGDKYTDKLIF.

This clone counts as medium-sized (0.01 to 0.1%). The likely explanation is a read error, given a far larger clone one base away. This same CDR3 is encoded by further DNA sequences in the sample. This chain joins TRDV2 and TRDJ3; TRDD3 matches 7 bases. The V gene's germline CDR1 is GEAIGNYY and CDR2 EKD. The CDR3 sequence is 25 residues long. After removal of 0 bases from V and 1 base from J, the junction contained 26 bases not matched to a gene. The CDR3 DNA sequence: TGTGCCTGTGACACCGTGAGTGGGTGGGGGACCCCGCTTCGTTTATCGTCCTGGGACACCCGACAGATGTTTTTC. Protein sequence: CACDTVSGWGTPLRLSSWDTRQMFF.

With regard to this clone: The protein held in TCRdb is that of a much larger clone and does not match this DNA's translation at residue 9, likely because of a read error; the protein shown is translated from the DNA. CDR3: CAAKRSPAVGHDKLIF. Here the CDR3 DNA reads TGTGCCGCAAAAAGGTCCCCTGCCGTGGGCCACGATAAACTCATCTTT. The genes are TRDV3 and TRDJ1, with D uncertain. Germline V gene data show CDR1 as TVYSNPD and CDR2 as GDNSRS (reference sequence). This CDR3 contains 16 residues. V was cut by 5 bases and J by 4 bases, with 26 bases left in between. Combining the CDR3 with reference TRDV3 and TRDJ1 gives the whole variable domain CDKVTQSSPDQTVASGSEVVLLCTYDTVYSNPDLFWYRIRPDYSFQFVFYGDNSRSEGADFTQGRFSVKHILTQKAFHLVISPVRTEDSATYYCAAKRSPAVGHDKLIFGKGTRVTVEP.

This clone is judged medium-sized. This chain links TRDV2 with TRDJ1, with 7 bases aligning to TRDD3. After removal of 0 bases from V and 4 bases from J, the junction contained 10 bases not matched to a gene. From germline, CDR1 is GEAIGNYY and CDR2 EKD. The CDR3 consists of 16 residues. This CDR3 is CACDTVAGGLSDKLIF. For the CDR3, the DNA is TGTGCCTGTGACACCGTGGCCGGGGGATTAAGCGATAAACTCATCTTT.

This clone is termed medium-sized. The chain joins TRDV2 to TRDJ1; TRDD3 aligns across 8 bases. Germline lookup yields CDR1 GEAIGNYY and CDR2 EKD. This CDR3 comprises 16 residues. J was trimmed by 2 bases and V by 3 bases; bases with no gene match: 10. The CDR3 sequence: CACDGMDMGDTDKLIF. The CDR3 nucleotides read TGTGCCTGTGACGGGATGGATATGGGGGATACCGATAAACTCATCTTT.

As concerns this clone: The sample carries other DNA sequences with the same CDR3. This chain uses TRDV2 with TRDJ1, with a possible D match to TRDD3 (5 bases). V lost 3 bases and J lost 1, with 23 bases in between. The germline CDR1 and CDR2 sequences are GEAIGNYY and EKD. CDR3 length: 18 residues. The CDR3 here is CACDPVPPTGGFTDKLIF. Written as DNA, the CDR3 is TGTGCCTGTGACCCAGTCCCTCCAACTGGAGGATTCACCGATAAACTCATCTTT.

The sample holds a few counts of this clone. It may be a read error: a sequence one base away is much more abundant. The same CDR3 is also encoded by other DNA sequences in this sample. The chain carries TRDV2 and TRDJ1; 8 bases line up with TRDD3. This CDR3 has 14 amino acids. Looked up from germline, CDR1 is GEAIGNYY and CDR2 is EKD. CDR3 DNA sequence: TGTGCCTGTGACGTCTGGGGGAACACCGATAAACTCATCTTC. Amino acids: CACDVWGNTDKLIF.

As for this clone: This likely traces to a read error, being one base from a far larger clone. This same CDR3 is encoded by further DNA sequences in the sample. The chain combines TRDV2 with TRDJ1; D might be TRDD3 (6 bases). This CDR3 contains 17 residues. Deletions cut 0 bases from V and 1 base from J, with 17 bases between. CDR1 GEAIGNYY and CDR2 EKD come from the germline V gene. In DNA form, the CDR3 reads TGTGCCTGTGACACCATCCCTGGGGATCGGTCCACCGATAAACTCATCTTT. It encodes CACDTIPGDRSTDKLIF.